Presented here are 22 T cell receptor beta chains from one specimen sequenced in a study of shared clonotypes between healthy human individuals. Repertoires were generated with immunoSEQ multiplex PCR, while TCRdb's copy carries only in-frame clones and drops some. Of some 980,000 clones detected, over 60% appear once; the ten largest clones hold 1.5%. The sequenced sample consisted of memory CD4+ T cells sorted from blood. The subset is: CD45RA-negative fraction. These receptors came from a man between 18 and 29 years old in good health.

This chain links TRBV5-1 with TRBJ1-6; TRBD1 might be the D (6 bases). V was cut by 4 bases and J by 0 bases, with 11 bases left in between. The CDR3 sequence is 16 residues long. The V gene's germline CDR1 is SGHRS and CDR2 YFSETQ. CDR3 bases: TGCGCCAGCAGCAGAGGACAGAGCTCCTATAATTCACCCCTCCACTTT. Translated: CASSRGQSSYNSPLHF.

The rearrangement uses TRBV5-1 and TRBJ2-5; D remains unclear. The germline gives CDR1 SGHRS, CDR2 YFSETQ. This CDR3 comprises 15 residues. The V end lost 4 bases, the J end lost 5 bases, and 18 bases lay between the germline ends. CDR3 DNA: TGCGCCAGCAGCCTCCAGACCTATTCCGGGGAGACCCAGTACTTC. Translating gives CASSLQTYSGETQYF.

The rearrangement uses TRBV29-1 and TRBJ2-3; the match to TRBD1 covers 8 bases. CDR1 is SQVTM, CDR2 ANQGSEA, per germline. The CDR3 covers 12 residues. V shed 2 bases and J 8 bases; nucleotides not matched to a gene: 3. The DNA for the CDR3 is TGCAGCGTTGAACAGGGGGCAGGTACGCAGTATTTT. Its translation is CSVEQGAGTQYF.

Note on this clone: Other nucleotide sequences in the sample specify the same CDR3. The J gene is TRBJ1-4, the V gene TRBV28; TRBD1 agrees at 7 bases. CDR3 size: 14 residues. Germline-derived CDR1 and CDR2 are MDHEN and SYDVKM. V lost 5 bases to trimming and J lost 8 bases; unmatched junction nucleotides: 8. CDR3 nucleotide sequence: TGTGCCAGCAGTCTAAGACAGGGCGACGAAAAACTGTTTTTT. Residues: CASSLRQGDEKLFF.

The J gene is TRBJ2-1, the V gene TRBV6-5; possible D gene TRBD2, 7 bases. V lost 2 bases, J lost 10 bases, and 21 bases lay in between. Germline V gene data show CDR1 as MNHEY and CDR2 as SVGAGI. The CDR3 loop spans 16 amino acids. This CDR3 is CASSYETGGRTGEQFF. The CDR3 bases are TGTGCCAGCAGTTACGAGACGGGGGGCCGCACAGGAGAGCAGTTCTTC.

This clone showed up just a few times. The genes are TRBV10-3 and TRBJ1-3; unclear D gene. Trimming removed 10 bases from V and 1 base from J, with 14 bases in between. The CDR3 extends over 14 amino acids. Germline CDR1 is ENHRY and CDR2 is SYGVKD. In nucleotides, the CDR3 is TGTGCCACCCGGGCGACGGAGTCTGGAAACACCATATATTTT. Translated: CATRATESGNTIYF.

The CDR3 DNA reads as TGCGCCAGCAGCCAGGCGGGCGGGTACTACAATGAGCAGTTCTTC. Its protein product is CASSQAGGYYNEQFF. The chain joins TRBV4-1 to TRBJ2-1; the D gene is possibly TRBD2 (5 bases). The V gene lost 3 bases and the J gene lost 3 bases, with 12 bases spanning the gap. The CDR3 runs to 15 residues. CDR1 and CDR2 (germline): MGHRA, YSYEKL.

Here the CDR3 reads CASAGLWEKRTDTQYF. Written as DNA, the CDR3 is TGTGCCAGTGCGGGGCTGTGGGAAAAACGCACAGATACGCAGTATTTT. The chain carries TRBV19 and TRBJ2-3, with D perhaps matching TRBD2 (6 bases). Germline V gene lookup returns CDR1 LNHDA and CDR2 SQIVND (reference sequence). V lost 8 bases, J lost 1 base, and 19 bases lay in between. The CDR3 loop spans 16 amino acids.

This chain links TRBV6-6 with TRBJ2-5; 8 bases agree with TRBD2. CDR3 length: 16 amino acids. V was pared by 0 bases and J by 4 bases, with 7 bases of the junction left unmatched. Germline CDR1 MNHNY, CDR2 SVGAGI (reference sequence). The CDR3 bases are TGTGCCAGCAGTTACTCGAGTGGAGCGGGAGCAGAGACCCAGTACTTC. It encodes CASSYSSGAGAETQYF.

This chain links TRBV10-3 with TRBJ2-2, with TRBD2 identical over 8 bases. Per germline, CDR1 ENHRY and CDR2 SYGVKD. With V trimmed by 8 bases and J by 5 bases, 10 bases remained unmatched. CDR3 length equals 15 residues. CDR3 DNA: TGTGCCATCCGACCGGGGGGGTTGACGACCGGGGAGCTGTTTTTT. Translation: CAIRPGGLTTGELFF.

V gene TRBV19 combines with J gene TRBJ1-1; unclear D gene. The V and J ends lost 5 bases and 2 bases respectively, with 12 bases between them. Germline V CDR1 and CDR2: LNHDA, SQIVND (reference sequence). The CDR3 contains 14 residues. The CDR3 here is CASSPTVSNTEAFF. The DNA of the CDR3 is TGTGCCAGTAGTCCCACAGTCTCAAACACTGAAGCTTTCTTT.

V usage is TRBV7-2 and J usage is TRBJ2-2; 8 bases align to TRBD1. V was clipped by 5 bases and J by 4 bases; unmatched bases: 6. Germline V lookup: CDR1 SGHTA, CDR2 FQGNSA. The CDR3 loop spans 15 amino acids. The CDR3 DNA sequence: TGTGCCAGCAGCCAGGGGGCGTGGGGCACCGGGGAGCTGTTTTTT. This gives the protein CASSQGAWGTGELFF. The full variable domain, its missing parts supplied by reference TRBV7-2 and TRBJ2-2, is GAGVSQSPSNKVTEKGKDVELRCDPISGHTALYWYRQSLGQGLEFLIYFQGNSAPDKSGLPSDRFSAERTGGSVSTLTIQRTQQEDSAVYLCASSQGAWGTGELFFGEGSRLTVL.

This clone has just one count. V usage is TRBV7-2 and J usage is TRBJ1-1, with D uncertain. CDR1 is SGHTA, CDR2 FQGNSA, per germline. This CDR3 has 13 residues. The V end was cut by 3 bases, the J end by 3 bases, with 8 bases between. This CDR3 reads CASSFITDTEAFF. Here the CDR3 DNA reads TGTGCCAGCAGCTTTATAACAGACACTGAAGCTTTCTTT. The complete variable domain, with remaining parts taken from reference TRBV7-2 and TRBJ1-1, reads GAGVSQSPSNKVTEKGKDVELRCDPISGHTALYWYRQSLGQGLEFLIYFQGNSAPDKSGLPSDRFSAERTGGSVSTLTIQRTQQEDSAVYLCASSFITDTEAFFGQGTRLTVV.

Here the CDR3 DNA reads TGTGCCAGCAGTCCTGCCGTACGAGGAGGCTACACCTTC. This gives the protein CASSPAVRGGYTF. This chain uses TRBV6-5 with TRBJ1-2; D is undetermined. The germline V gene encodes CDR1 MNHEY and CDR2 SVGAGI. V shed 5 bases and J shed 8 bases, with 15 bases lying between them. The length of the CDR3 is 13 residues.

This rearrangement joins TRBV6-1 to TRBJ2-2, with D unclear. V shed 2 bases and J shed 2 bases, with 9 bases lying between them. The CDR3 covers 15 residues. CDR1 is MNHNS and CDR2 is SASEGT in the germline V gene. Here the CDR3 DNA reads TGTGCCAGCAGTGAAACCCGGTCAAACACCGGGGAGCTGTTTTTT. Protein: CASSETRSNTGELFF.

The gene calls are TRBV4-3 and TRBJ2-3, with D unresolved. V dropped 0 bases and J dropped 4 bases, with 11 bases sitting between them. The CDR3 has 15 residues. Germline CDR1 and CDR2: LGHNA and YSLEER. CDR3 sequence reads: CASSQDWSSADTQYF. The CDR3 coding sequence is TGCGCCAGCAGCCAAGATTGGTCCTCGGCAGATACGCAGTATTTT.

The V gene is TRBV7-8, the J gene TRBJ1-4; 7 nucleotides match TRBD1. The V gene's germline CDR1 is SGHVS and CDR2 FQNEAQ. This CDR3 contains 16 residues. J was trimmed by 0 bases and V by 5 bases; bases with no gene match: 6. The CDR3 region has the DNA TGTGCCAGCAGCCAAAGGGACAGAACAACTAATGAAAAACTGTTTTTT. Translation gives CASSQRDRTTNEKLFF.

This chain links TRBV6-6 with TRBJ1-2; 7 bases are shared with TRBD1. Germline V gene lookup returns CDR1 MNHNY and CDR2 SVGAGI (reference sequence). The CDR3 is made up of 16 amino acids. V shed 2 bases and J 0 bases; nucleotides not matched to a gene: 6. This CDR3 is CASSYGGQESNYGYTF. CDR3 in DNA: TGTGCCAGCAGTTACGGCGGACAGGAGTCTAACTATGGCTACACCTTC.

The V and J genes are TRBV6-4 and TRBJ2-7, with 12 nucleotides matching TRBD1. After removal of 6 bases from V and 7 bases from J, the junction contained 4 bases not matched to a gene. The germline gives CDR1 MRHNA, CDR2 SNTAGT. The CDR3 covers 13 residues. The CDR3 here is CASSRDRGLEQYF. CDR3 nucleotides: TGTGCCAGCAGCCGGGACAGGGGGCTTGAGCAGTACTTC.

The gene calls are TRBV27 and TRBJ2-3, with D possibly being TRBD2 (7 bases). The CDR3 has 17 residues. Trimming removed 6 bases from V and 3 bases from J, with 22 bases in between. CDR1 MNHEY and CDR2 SMNVEV come from the germline V gene (reference sequence). The CDR3 region is CASSPGGGHLRTDTQYF. CDR3 sequence (DNA): TGTGCCAGCAGCCCTGGGGGGGGACACCTTCGGACAGATACGCAGTATTTT.

This sequence joins TRBV29-1 and TRBJ2-3, with 12 bases identical to TRBD2. Germline V gene data show CDR1 as SQVTM and CDR2 as ANQGSEA. This CDR3 is 13 amino acids long. J was trimmed by 7 bases and V by 6 bases; bases with no gene match: 5. CDR3 sequence (DNA): TGCAGCGTCCCGGGACTAGCGGGCAATACGCAGTATTTT. This translates into CSVPGLAGNTQYF.

This chain joins TRBV21-1 and TRBJ2-7; the table's D call, TRBD1, has no DNA check behind it. TRBV21-1 is a listed pseudogene. This CDR3 comprises 16 residues. The CDR3 loop reads CASSKAVDRTPREQYF. DNA of the CDR3: TGTGCCAGCAGCAAAGCGGTCGACAGGACGCCTCGGGAGCAGTACTTC.